Below, 3 T cell receptor beta chains from the same sample are listed, as sequenced in a study of blood T cell repertoires in COVID-19. TCRdb keeps only in-frame clones here, not all; method: immunoSEQ multiplex PCR. The sample consists of almost 250,000 clones, about 83% of them appearing once. The sample comprised peripheral blood. Every receptor here comes from a woman of 80 years or more with COVID-19, enrolled during active disease.

The V call is TRBV15, the J call TRBJ2-7; 7 bases match TRBD1. In germline, CDR1 is LNHNV, CDR2 YYDKDF (reference sequence). The V and J ends lost 6 bases and 0 bases, in that order; junction bases with no gene match: 5. This CDR3 is 14 amino acids long. As DNA, the CDR3 is TGTGCCACCAGGATGACAGGGCCCTCCTACGAGCAGTACTTC. Amino acid sequence: CATRMTGPSYEQYF.

The J gene is TRBJ2-5, the V gene TRBV7-2; 10 bases fit TRBD2. CDR1 is SGHTA and CDR2 is FQGNSA in the germline V gene. This CDR3 is built from 15 residues. The trim removed 3 bases at V and 5 bases at J, leaving 6 bases unmatched. The CDR3 sequence: CASSFLAGGRETQYF. In nucleotides, the CDR3 is TGTGCCAGCAGCTTTTTAGCGGGGGGTCGGGAGACCCAGTACTTC.

This sequence joins TRBV29-1 and TRBJ2-5; TRBD2 might be the D (6 bases). V lost 7 bases and J 1 base, leaving 19 bases between the germline ends. There are 15 residues in the CDR3. Germline values: CDR1 SQVTM, CDR2 ANQGSEA. The chain's CDR3 is CSAGRGDRGQETQYF. DNA of the CDR3: TGCAGCGCCGGGCGCGGGGATAGGGGCCAAGAGACCCAGTACTTC.